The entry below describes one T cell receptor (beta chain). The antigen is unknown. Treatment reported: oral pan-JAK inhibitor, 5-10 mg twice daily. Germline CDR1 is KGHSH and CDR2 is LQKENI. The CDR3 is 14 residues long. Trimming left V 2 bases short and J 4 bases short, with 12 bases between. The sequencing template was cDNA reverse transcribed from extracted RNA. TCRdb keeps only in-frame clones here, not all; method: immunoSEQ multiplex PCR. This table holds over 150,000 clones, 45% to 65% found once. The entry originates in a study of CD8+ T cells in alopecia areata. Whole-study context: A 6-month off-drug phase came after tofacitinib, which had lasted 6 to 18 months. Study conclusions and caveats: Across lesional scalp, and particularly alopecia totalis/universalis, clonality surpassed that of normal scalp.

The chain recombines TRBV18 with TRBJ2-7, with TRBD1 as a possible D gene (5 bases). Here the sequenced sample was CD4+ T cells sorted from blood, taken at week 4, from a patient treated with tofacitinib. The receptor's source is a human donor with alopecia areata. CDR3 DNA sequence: TGTGCCAGCTCACCAACAGGCAACGGGTACGAGCAGTACTTC. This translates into CASSPTGNGYEQYF.